This T cell receptor (beta chain) came from a study of cytomegalovirus exposure and HLA in healthy donors. Overall study: Earlier results showed 90 million to 120 million unique TCR beta sequences derived from about 179 million T cells.

The PCR used 60 Vbeta and 13 Jbeta primers. Some clones are missing from TCRdb's copy, which holds only in-frame ones; the method was immunoSEQ multiplex PCR. The table records fewer than 250,000 clones, about four fifths of them present only once. The germline gives CDR1 MNHNS, CDR2 SASEGT. J gave up 3 bases and V 5 bases, and 6 bases lay outside the gene matches. There are 15 residues in the CDR3. Sequences were obtained from PBMCs. This chain links TRBV6-1 with TRBJ2-1, with 8 bases that match TRBD1. The TCR sequence derives from a man younger than 45 in good health and CMV-seronegative. The DNA for the CDR3 is TGTGCCAGCAGTAATACCGGGACAGGCTACAATGAGCAGTTCTTC. It is translated as CASSNTGTGYNEQFF.